The entry below gives a single T cell receptor (beta chain) sequence along with its context. Its antigen is as yet unknown. The data were taken from a study of CD8 T cells in ankylosing spondylitis. Study-level findings and limits: Matched ankylosing spondylitis synovial fluid reportedly showed significant enrichment of disease-linked clones. Existing reports had already noted some motif variants in reactive arthritis synovial fluid and blood. Roughly eight highly homologous variants formed a TCR beta motif that appeared characteristic of ankylosing spondylitis blood.

The ends were cut back, 10 bases at V and 11 bases at J, with 20 bases in the middle. There are 12 residues in the CDR3. From the 5' RACE reads, TCRdb called clonotypes with MiXCR, one entry per CDR3 protein. Of around 540,000 distinct CDR3 sequences in the sample, approximately 12% were seen once. The chain combines TRBV12-3 or TRBV12-4 with TRBJ1-1; D remains ambiguous. Sequencing was done on a sample of blood, either unsorted or a sorted T cell fraction (not recorded which). The clonotype was recovered from a male donor with ankylosing spondylitis. The CDR3 sequence: CATRSSPGEAFF. DNA of the CDR3: TGTGCCACCAGGTCCAGCCCCGGTGAGGCTTTCTTT.